These 26 T cell receptor beta chains came from one sample sequenced in a study of CD8+ T cells in alopecia areata. Sequencing templates came from extracted RNA that was reverse transcribed into cDNA. The data were produced by immunoSEQ multiplex PCR, yet TCRdb's version contains in-frame clones alone and is incomplete. Among under 150,000 clones listed, around 63% were seen once. As for treatment: oral pan-JAK inhibitor, 5-10 mg twice daily. The material sequenced was CD4+ T cells sorted from blood, taken at week 4, from a patient treated with tofacitinib. These receptors were collected from a human donor with alopecia areata.

The chain's CDR3 is CASSTQGADTQYF. CDR3 coding DNA: TGTGCCAGCAGCACGCAGGGGGCCGATACGCAGTATTTT. The V gene is TRBV9, the J gene TRBJ2-3, with 8 nucleotides matching TRBD1. CDR3 length: 13 amino acids. Trimming at V came to 4 bases and at J to 6 bases, leaving 4 bases not matched to a gene. The germline CDR1 and CDR2 sequences are SGDLS and YYNGEE.

V is TRBV27 and J is TRBJ1-5; TRBD1 matches at 11 bases. V shed 5 bases and J 6 bases; nucleotides not matched to a gene: 9. The germline V gene encodes CDR1 MNHEY and CDR2 SMNVEV (reference sequence). The CDR3 is 16 residues long. CDR3 sequence (DNA): TGTGCCAGCAGTCGGACCGGGACAGGGGGGGTTCAGCCCCAGCATTTT. Its translation is CASSRTGTGGVQPQHF.

There are a few counts of this clone. The gene calls are TRBV2 and TRBJ2-1; D ambiguous. Deletions cut 7 bases from V and 9 bases from J, with 16 bases between. CDR3 size: 13 residues. In germline, CDR1 is SNHLY, CDR2 FYNNEI. For the CDR3, the DNA is TGTGCCAGCACCGTCGCACTATATCGTGAGCAGTTCTTC. Residues: CASTVALYREQFF.

The chain joins TRBV30 to TRBJ1-3; no definite D call. The CDR3 runs to 15 residues. Deletions cut 2 bases from V and 0 bases from J, with 11 bases between. The germline gives CDR1 GTSNPN, CDR2 SVGIG (reference sequence). CDR3 protein: CAWSLGSSSGNTIYF. The CDR3 bases are TGTGCCTGGAGTCTTGGCAGCAGCTCTGGAAACACCATATATTTT.

The rearrangement uses TRBV29-1 and TRBJ2-5; possible D gene TRBD1, 5 bases. The closer fit of TRBJ2-7 to the DNA end suggests the J call may be wrong. The CDR3 loop spans 12 amino acids. Germline loops: CDR1 SQVTM, CDR2 ANQGSEA. DNA of the CDR3: TGCAGCGTTACCGCGGACACCTACGAGCAGTACTTC. This gives the protein CSVTADTYEQYF.

This clone was seen only a few times. The chain employs TRBV29-1 and TRBJ2-6; D is uncertain. Deletions cut 3 bases from V and 2 bases from J, with 11 bases between. The V gene's germline CDR1 is SQVTM and CDR2 ANQGSEA. This CDR3 spans 15 amino acids. CDR3 region: CSVERLGAGANVLTF. CDR3 nucleotides: TGCAGCGTTGAGAGATTGGGTGCTGGGGCCAACGTCCTGACTTTC. The variable domain in full, with the rest retrieved from reference TRBV29-1 and TRBJ2-6, is SAVISQKPSRDICQRGTSLTIQCQVDSQVTMMFWYRQQPGQSLTLIATANQGSEATYESGFVIDKFPISRPNLTFSTLTVSNMSPEDSSIYLCSVERLGAGANVLTFGAGSRLTVL.

The genes are TRBV7-2 and TRBJ2-7; maybe TRBD2 (6 bases). There are 14 residues in the CDR3. CDR1 and CDR2 (germline): SGHTA, FQGNSA. Trimming removed 4 bases from V and 3 bases from J, with 13 bases in between. As DNA, the CDR3 is TGTGCCAGCAGCTGGGCCCGGGGGAGCTACGAGCAGTACTTC. Translated: CASSWARGSYEQYF.

CDR3 bases: TGTGCCAGCAGTACCGACCAGGGAAGGACTGAAGCTTTCTTT. It translates to CASSTDQGRTEAFF. The chain is built from TRBV28 and TRBJ1-1, with TRBD1 as a possible D gene (5 bases). The CDR3 covers 14 residues. With 5 bases removed from V and 5 bases from J, the gap between germline ends came to 15 bases. Germline CDR1 MDHEN, CDR2 SYDVKM. The complete variable domain, with remaining parts taken from reference TRBV28 and TRBJ1-1, reads DVKVTQSSRYLVKRTGEKVFLECVQDMDHENMFWYRQDPGLGLRLIYFSYDVKMKEKGDIPEGYSVSREKKERFSLILESASTNQTSMYLCASSTDQGRTEAFFGQGTRLTVV.

The chain joins TRBV4-2 to TRBJ1-2, with no clear D. Germline CDR1 and CDR2: LGHNA and YNFKEQ. V was shortened by 5 bases and J by 3 bases, with 13 bases between the two germline ends. CDR3 length equals 14 residues. The CDR3 loop reads CASSARTDDYGYTF. The CDR3, as DNA: TGTGCCAGCAGCGCCCGGACGGATGACTATGGCTACACCTTC.

This clone appeared once. The V call is TRBV7-3, the J call TRBJ1-1, with D hard to call. CDR1 and CDR2 from the germline V gene are SGHTA and FQGTGA. V lost 5 bases, J lost 3 bases, and 7 bases lay in between. The length of the CDR3 is 12 residues. This CDR3 is CASSNRDTEAFF. The CDR3 region has the DNA TGTGCCAGCAGCAATCGAGACACTGAAGCTTTCTTT. The full variable domain, in which reference TRBV7-3 and TRBJ1-1 provide the parts outside the CDR3, is GAGVSQTPSNKVTEKGKYVELRCDPISGHTALYWYRQSLGQGPEFLIYFQGTGAADDSGLPNDRFFAVRPEGSVSTLKIQRTERGDSAVYLCASSNRDTEAFFGQGTRLTVV.

This chain uses TRBV29-1 with TRBJ1-4; possible D gene TRBD1, 5 bases. CDR3 length equals 13 residues. Germline values: CDR1 SQVTM, CDR2 ANQGSEA. V lost 3 bases, J lost 2 bases, and 7 bases lay in between. The CDR3 protein is CSVDEGTNEKLFF. The CDR3 region has the DNA TGCAGCGTTGACGAGGGGACTAATGAAAAACTGTTTTTT.

This clone was counted between two and nine times. J is TRBJ2-1 and V is TRBV28; perhaps TRBD2 as D (6 bases). The CDR3 is 17 residues long. From germline, CDR1 is MDHEN and CDR2 SYDVKM. Trimming cost V 7 bases and J 0 bases, with 19 bases left between them. The CDR3 region has the DNA TGTGCCAGCACCGAGGGACCGACTAGGAGCTCCTACAATGAGCAGTTCTTC. Amino acid sequence: CASTEGPTRSSYNEQFF.

The gene calls are TRBV4-3 and TRBJ1-2; D not resolved. Germline CDR1 LGHNA, CDR2 YSLEER. This CDR3 is 12 amino acids long. V lost 0 bases to trimming and J lost 10 bases, with 9 bases between them. CDR3 sequence (DNA): TGCGCCAGCAGCCAAGAACCAGGCGTCTACACCTTC. Protein: CASSQEPGVYTF.

This sequence joins TRBV29-1 and TRBJ2-5, with a weak D call TRBD1 (6 bases). With 4 bases removed from V and 4 bases from J, the gap between germline ends came to 7 bases. Germline lookup yields CDR1 SQVTM and CDR2 ANQGSEA. The CDR3 has 11 amino acids. CDR3 amino acids: CSVGTAETQYF. The CDR3 DNA reads TGCAGCGTTGGGACAGCAGAGACCCAGTACTTC.

This clone showed up just a few times. The chain couples TRBV30 to TRBJ1-2; tentatively, D is TRBD1 (5 bases). V was clipped by 3 bases and J by 7 bases, with 18 bases between them. Germline V CDR1 and CDR2: GTSNPN, SVGIG (reference sequence). The CDR3 length is 14 residues. The DNA of the CDR3 is TGTGCCTGGAGCAAAGACAGAACCTACAGTGGCTACACCTTC. Its translation: CAWSKDRTYSGYTF.

The chain joins TRBV9 to TRBJ2-1, with D uncertain. CDR1 SGDLS and CDR2 YYNGEE come from the germline V gene. This CDR3 contains 14 residues. Trimming removed 0 bases at V and 6 bases at J, with 10 bases between. CDR3 nucleotide sequence: TGTGCCAGCAGCGTAGGCCCCGAAGGCAATGAGCAGTTCTTC. Its protein product is CASSVGPEGNEQFF.

The genes are TRBV7-9 and TRBJ2-3; 8 bases fit TRBD2. The ends lost 4 bases at V and 2 bases at J; junction bases unmatched: 5. CDR1 SEHNR and CDR2 FQNEAQ come from the germline V gene (reference sequence). The CDR3 spans 15 residues. The CDR3 DNA is TGTGCCAGCAGCTCGAGCGGGGGATTCACAGATACGCAGTATTTT. It yields the protein CASSSSGGFTDTQYF.

This clone was found a few times. This CDR3 reads CSVLGKAGEQYF. The DNA of the CDR3 is TGCAGCGTCCTCGGGAAGGCAGGCGAGCAGTACTTC. The V and J genes are TRBV29-1 and TRBJ2-7, with D perhaps matching TRBD2 (5 bases). The CDR3 runs to 12 residues. Germline CDR1 is SQVTM and CDR2 is ANQGSEA. V lost 6 bases, J lost 6 bases, and 15 bases lay in between.

This rearrangement joins TRBV30 to TRBJ2-5; 9 nucleotides line up with TRBD1. CDR1 and CDR2 from the germline V gene are GTSNPN and SVGIG (reference sequence). Trimming cost V 3 bases and J 1 base; bases outside gene matches: 0. The CDR3 runs 13 residues. In nucleotides, the CDR3 is TGTGCCTGGAGGACAGGGGGCCAAGAGACCCAGTACTTC. This translates into CAWRTGGQETQYF.

This clone was seen a single time. The chain has TRBV29-1 and TRBJ2-3; D is unresolved. CDR3 length: 14 amino acids. The germline V gene encodes CDR1 SQVTM and CDR2 ANQGSEA. Trimming left V 7 bases short and J 3 bases short, with 17 bases between. The DNA of the CDR3 is TGCAGCGACAAAGGAAGGGCCGGGACAGATACGCAGTATTTT. Amino acid sequence: CSDKGRAGTDTQYF.

The chain joins TRBV5-4 to TRBJ2-3, with D uncertain. The V end was cut by 2 bases, the J end by 0 bases, with 10 bases between. This CDR3 has 15 amino acids. CDR1 is SGHNT, CDR2 YYREEE, per germline (reference sequence). The CDR3 loop is CASSFRAASTDTQYF. The CDR3 DNA is TGTGCCAGCAGCTTTAGGGCTGCCAGCACAGATACGCAGTATTTT.

This chain joins TRBV2 and TRBJ2-3; D tentatively fits TRBD1 or TRBD2 (6 bases each). Trimming took 7 bases from V and 6 from J, leaving 14 bases between them. Germline assignment: CDR1 SNHLY and CDR2 FYNNEI. The CDR3 contains 13 residues. CDR3 DNA sequence: TGTGCCAGCACGGGCACAGGGAGGGATACGCAGTATTTT. This sequence encodes CASTGTGRDTQYF. Full variable domain (remainder filled in from reference TRBV2 and TRBJ2-3): EPEVTQTPSHQVTQMGQEVILRCVPISNHLYFYWYRQILGQKVEFLVSFYNNEISEKSEIFDDQFSVERPDGSNFTLKIRSTKLEDSAMYFCASTGTGRDTQYFGPGTRLTVL.

The CDR3 is CASSPGSANIQYF. Written as DNA, the CDR3 is TGTGCCAGCTCACCAGGGTCTGCAAACATTCAGTACTTC. The gene calls are TRBV18 and TRBJ2-4; D ambiguous. Germline V gives CDR1 KGHSH, CDR2 LQKENI. Trimming pared 2 bases from V and 6 bases from J, leaving 8 bases between. The CDR3 covers 13 residues.

This clone has only a few counts. V gene TRBV5-4 combines with J gene TRBJ2-7, with 8 bases identical to TRBD1. The germline V gene encodes CDR1 SGHNT and CDR2 YYREEE (reference sequence). The CDR3 consists of 17 residues. V was clipped by 4 bases and J by 0 bases; unmatched bases: 12. CDR3 nucleotide sequence: TGTGCCAGCAGCCCTATGGGTCCGGGACAGGCCTCCTACGAGCAGTACTTC. This gives the protein CASSPMGPGQASYEQYF.

This chain's CDR3 is CASRWGTDHLYEQYF. CDR3 nucleotide sequence: TGCGCCAGCCGGTGGGGGACAGACCACCTCTACGAGCAGTACTTC. The chain uses TRBV5-1 and TRBJ2-7; 7 bases align to TRBD1. The germline V gene encodes CDR1 SGHRS and CDR2 YFSETQ. The V gene end was trimmed by 7 bases and the J gene end by 3 bases; junction bases not matched to a gene: 13. The length of the CDR3 is 15 residues.

This clone has just a few counts. The chain employs TRBV27 and TRBJ2-7, with D possibly matching TRBD2 (6 bases). This CDR3 region has 12 residues. Trimming took off 4 bases at V and 13 bases at J, with 17 bases between the two ends. Germline V gives CDR1 MNHEY, CDR2 SMNVEV (reference sequence). Here the CDR3 reads CASSSGSEGPYF. For the CDR3, the DNA is TGTGCCAGCAGTTCGGGTTCGGAGGGCCCATACTTC.